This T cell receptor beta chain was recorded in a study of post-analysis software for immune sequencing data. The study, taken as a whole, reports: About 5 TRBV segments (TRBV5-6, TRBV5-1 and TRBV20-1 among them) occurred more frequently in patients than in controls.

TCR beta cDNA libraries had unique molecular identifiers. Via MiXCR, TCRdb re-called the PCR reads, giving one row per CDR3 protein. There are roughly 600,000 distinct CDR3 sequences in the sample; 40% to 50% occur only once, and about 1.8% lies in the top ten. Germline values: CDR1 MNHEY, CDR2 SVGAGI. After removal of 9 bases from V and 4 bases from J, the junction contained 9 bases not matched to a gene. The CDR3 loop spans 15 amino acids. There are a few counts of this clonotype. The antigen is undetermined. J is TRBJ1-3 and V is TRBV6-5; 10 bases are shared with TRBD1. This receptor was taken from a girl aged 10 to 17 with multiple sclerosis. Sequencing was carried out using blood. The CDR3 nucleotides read TGTGCCAGTAAAAGGGACAGGGGTTCCGGAAACACCATATATTTT. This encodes CASKRDRGSGNTIYF.